This TCR beta chain emerged from a study of lymphopenia after photon versus proton radiotherapy. Overall study findings and caveats: A bigger post-nadir fall in TCR diversity correlated inversely with survival time in deceased patients. After lymphocyte nadir, photon-treated repertoires showed oligoclonal expansion, especially CD8+ Temra. Relative stability marked proton patients; photon patients lost diversity and naive cells. Better survival with proton therapy was suggested as possible, not demonstrated.

The data were produced by immunoSEQ multiplex PCR, yet TCRdb's version contains in-frame clones alone and is incomplete. The data contain approximately 65,000 clones, more than 75% of them singletons. On this clone: Antigen specificity is unknown.

This material consisted of peripheral blood, taken from a patient treated with photon-based radiotherapy. This clonotype was sampled from a woman aged 70-85 years with pancreatic cancer.

CDR3: CASSRTGSYYQPQHF. CDR3 sequence (DNA): TGTGCCAGCAGTCGGACAGGGAGTTATTATCAGCCCCAGCATTTT. The chain links TRBV28 to TRBJ1-5; 8 bases map to TRBD1. Unmatched junction bases numbered 8, after V lost 5 bases and J lost 5 bases. Germline CDR1 reads MDHEN; CDR2 reads SYDVKM. This CDR3 has 15 residues.